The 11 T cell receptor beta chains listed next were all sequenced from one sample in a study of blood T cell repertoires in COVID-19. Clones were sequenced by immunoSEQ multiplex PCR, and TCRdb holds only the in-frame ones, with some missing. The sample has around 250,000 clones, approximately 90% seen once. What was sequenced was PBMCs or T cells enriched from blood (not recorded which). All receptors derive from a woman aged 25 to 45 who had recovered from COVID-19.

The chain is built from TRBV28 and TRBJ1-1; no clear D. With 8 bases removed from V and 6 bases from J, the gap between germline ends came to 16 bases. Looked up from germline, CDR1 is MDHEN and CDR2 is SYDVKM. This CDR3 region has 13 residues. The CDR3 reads CASGVGMRSEAFF. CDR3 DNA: TGTGCCAGCGGGGTCGGGATGAGGTCTGAAGCTTTCTTT.

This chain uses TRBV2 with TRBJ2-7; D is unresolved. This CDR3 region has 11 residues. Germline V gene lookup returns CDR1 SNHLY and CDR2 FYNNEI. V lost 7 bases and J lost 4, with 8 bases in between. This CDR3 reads CASTPEYEQYF. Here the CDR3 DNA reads TGTGCCAGCACACCGGAGTACGAGCAGTACTTC. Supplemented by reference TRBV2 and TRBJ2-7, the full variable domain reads EPEVTQTPSHQVTQMGQEVILRCVPISNHLYFYWYRQILGQKVEFLVSFYNNEISEKSEIFDDQFSVERPDGSNFTLKIRSTKLEDSAMYFCASTPEYEQYFGPGTRLTVT.

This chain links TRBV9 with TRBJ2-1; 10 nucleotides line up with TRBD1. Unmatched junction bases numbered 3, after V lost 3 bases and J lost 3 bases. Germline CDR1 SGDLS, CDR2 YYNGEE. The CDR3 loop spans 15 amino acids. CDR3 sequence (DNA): TGTGCCAGCAGCGGGCGGACAGGGGGCTACAATGAGCAGTTCTTC. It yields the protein CASSGRTGGYNEQFF.

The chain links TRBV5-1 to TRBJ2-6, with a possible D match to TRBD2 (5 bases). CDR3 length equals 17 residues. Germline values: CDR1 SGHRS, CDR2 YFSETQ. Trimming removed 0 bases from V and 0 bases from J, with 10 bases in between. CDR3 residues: CASSLVMGDSGANVLTF. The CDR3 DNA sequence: TGCGCCAGCAGCTTGGTTATGGGAGACTCTGGGGCCAACGTCCTGACTTTC.

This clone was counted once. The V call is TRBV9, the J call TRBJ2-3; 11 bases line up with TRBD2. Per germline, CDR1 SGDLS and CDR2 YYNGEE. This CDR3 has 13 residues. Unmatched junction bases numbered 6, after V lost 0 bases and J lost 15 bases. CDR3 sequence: CASSVVASGRIYF. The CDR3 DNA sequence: TGTGCCAGCAGCGTAGTTGCTAGCGGGAGGATATATTTT.

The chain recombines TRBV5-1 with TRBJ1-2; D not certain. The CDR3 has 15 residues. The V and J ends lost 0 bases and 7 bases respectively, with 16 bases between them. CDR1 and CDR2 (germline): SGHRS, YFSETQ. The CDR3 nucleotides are TGCGCCAGCAGCTTGGACGGGGATCCCTTTGGTGGCTACACCTTC. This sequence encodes CASSLDGDPFGGYTF.

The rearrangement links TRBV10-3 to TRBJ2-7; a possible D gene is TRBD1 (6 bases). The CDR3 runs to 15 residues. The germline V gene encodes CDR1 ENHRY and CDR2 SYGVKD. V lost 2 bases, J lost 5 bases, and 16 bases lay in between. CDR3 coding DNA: TGTGCCATCAGTGAGGAACCTACAGGGAGCGACGAGCAGTACTTC. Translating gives CAISEEPTGSDEQYF.

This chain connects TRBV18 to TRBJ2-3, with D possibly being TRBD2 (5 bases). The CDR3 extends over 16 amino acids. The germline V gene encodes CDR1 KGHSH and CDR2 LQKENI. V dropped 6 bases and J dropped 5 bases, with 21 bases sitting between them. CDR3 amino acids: CASSPPADWERDTQYF. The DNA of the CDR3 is TGTGCCAGCTCGCCCCCCGCGGACTGGGAGAGAGATACGCAGTATTTT.

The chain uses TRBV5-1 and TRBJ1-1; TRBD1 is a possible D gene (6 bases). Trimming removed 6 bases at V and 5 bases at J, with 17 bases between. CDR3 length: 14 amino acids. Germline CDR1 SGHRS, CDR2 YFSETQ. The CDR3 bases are TGCGCCAGCACCCCCGGGACAACCGGAACTGAAGCTTTCTTT. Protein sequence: CASTPGTTGTEAFF.

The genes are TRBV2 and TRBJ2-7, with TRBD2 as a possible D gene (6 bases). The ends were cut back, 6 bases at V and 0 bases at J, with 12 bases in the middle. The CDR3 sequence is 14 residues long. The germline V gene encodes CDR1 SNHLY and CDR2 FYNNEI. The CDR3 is CASRPGEGSYEQYF. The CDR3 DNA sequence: TGTGCCAGCAGACCGGGAGAGGGCTCCTACGAGCAGTACTTC.

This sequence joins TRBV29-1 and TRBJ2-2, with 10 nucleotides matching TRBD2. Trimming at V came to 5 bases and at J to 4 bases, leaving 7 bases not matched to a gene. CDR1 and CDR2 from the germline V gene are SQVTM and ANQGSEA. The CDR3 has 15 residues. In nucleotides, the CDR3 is TGCAGCGTTCAGCCTAGCGGGAGTGTCACCGGGGAGCTGTTTTTT. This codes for CSVQPSGSVTGELFF.